This TCR beta chain was identified in a study of T cell responses to AZD1222 COVID-19 vaccine. Study-wide context: Combined were second doses at about 4 or about 12 weeks.

Using immunoSEQ multiplex PCR, the repertoire was profiled, and TCRdb retains in-frame clones only, with some absent. The sample includes roughly 95,000 clones, around nine tenths seen only once; the top ten take around 3%. The study's findings and limits: Baseline seropositivity occurred in only a handful of AZD1222 recipients. CD4 TCRs linked to vaccination spanned spike, dominating at 160-218 and 743-854. Nearly half of unique spike-specific TCRs reportedly avoided B.1.351 and B.1.1.7 mutated regions.

With 2 bases clipped from V and 7 bases from J, the junction kept 15 bases outside the gene matches. Germline CDR1 MDHEN, CDR2 SYDVKM. The CDR3 runs 18 residues. Comment on this clone: Its antigen remains unknown.

Sequencing was performed on peripheral blood, taken on day 0 of AZD1222 vaccination. The sequence was collected from an adult in good health. The rearrangement uses TRBV28 and TRBJ2-7, with 12 bases identical to TRBD2. In DNA, the CDR3 is TGTGCCAGCAGTTTAGGGTTAGTGCTAGCGGGAGGGTTGAAAGAGCAGTACTTC. This codes for CASSLGLVLAGGLKEQYF. The variable domain in full, with the rest retrieved from reference TRBV28 and TRBJ2-7, is DVKVTQSSRYLVKRTGEKVFLECVQDMDHENMFWYRQDPGLGLRLIYFSYDVKMKEKGDIPEGYSVSREKKERFSLILESASTNQTSMYLCASSLGLVLAGGLKEQYFGPGTRLTVT.